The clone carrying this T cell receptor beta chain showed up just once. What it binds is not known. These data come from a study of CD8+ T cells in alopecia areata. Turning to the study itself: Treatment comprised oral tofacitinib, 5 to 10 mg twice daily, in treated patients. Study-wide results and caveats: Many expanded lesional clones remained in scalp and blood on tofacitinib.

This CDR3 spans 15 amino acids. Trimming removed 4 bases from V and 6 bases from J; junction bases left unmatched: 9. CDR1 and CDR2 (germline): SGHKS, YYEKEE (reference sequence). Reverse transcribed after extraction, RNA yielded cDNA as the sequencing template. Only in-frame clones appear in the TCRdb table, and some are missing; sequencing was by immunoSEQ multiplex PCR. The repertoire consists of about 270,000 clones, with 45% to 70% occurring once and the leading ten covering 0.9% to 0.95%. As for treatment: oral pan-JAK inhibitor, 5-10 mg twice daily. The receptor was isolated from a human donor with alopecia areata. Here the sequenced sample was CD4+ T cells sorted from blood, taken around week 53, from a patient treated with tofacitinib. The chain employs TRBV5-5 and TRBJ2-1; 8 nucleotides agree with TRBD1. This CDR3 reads CASSRQGFGFNEQFF. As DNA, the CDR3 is TGTGCCAGCAGCCGACAGGGGTTCGGGTTCAATGAGCAGTTCTTC.